This is a list of T cell receptor beta chains from one sample in a study of CD8 T cells in Susac syndrome. From the immunoSEQ multiplex PCR reads, TCRdb called clonotypes with MiXCR, one entry per CDR3 protein. The table includes hundreds of thousands of distinct CDR3 sequences, approximately 85% detected once. The source material was CD8+ T cells from PBMCs. These receptors all stem from a human donor with multiple sclerosis. Both conserved end residues are part of each CDR3. The order of the fields is J gene, clone size, D gene, V gene, CDR3 length, CDR3 DNA, CDR3 protein. A D gene is named only where the DNA matches it firmly. The size of a clone is reported for some rows only, either as once, few or many, or as a class for expanded clones.

j_call: TRBJ2-7; clone_size: -; d_call: -; v_call: TRBV5-5; cdr3_length: 15; cdr3_nt: TGTGCCAGCAGCTTGGGTTGGGCGCCTACCTCCGAGCAGTACTTC; cdr3_aa: CASSLGWAPTSEQYF
j_call: TRBJ2-3; clone_size: few; d_call: -; v_call: TRBV11-2; cdr3_length: 13; cdr3_nt: TGTGCCAGCAGCTTACAGGGGTCAGATACGCAGTATTTT; cdr3_aa: CASSLQGSDTQYF
j_call: TRBJ1-5; clone_size: -; d_call: -; v_call: TRBV29-1; cdr3_length: 13; cdr3_nt: TGCAGCGTTGAACAGGGCCCAAATCAGCCCCAGCATTTT; cdr3_aa: CSVEQGPNQPQHF
j_call: TRBJ2-1; clone_size: -; d_call: -; v_call: TRBV19; cdr3_length: 17; cdr3_nt: TGTGCCAGTAGTTTAATCCCCCGGCTGAGCTCCTACAATGAGCAGTTCTTC; cdr3_aa: CASSLIPRLSSYNEQFF
j_call: TRBJ2-7; clone_size: -; d_call: TRBD2; v_call: TRBV4-1; cdr3_length: 16; cdr3_nt: TGCGCCAGCAGCCAACAACTAGCGGCCGGCTCCTACGAGCAGTACTTC; cdr3_aa: CASSQQLAAGSYEQYF
j_call: TRBJ1-4; clone_size: -; d_call: -; v_call: TRBV12-3/TRBV12-4; cdr3_length: 16; cdr3_nt: TGTGCCAGCAGCTCCGGGTTGGACAGCATAAATGAAAAACTGTTTTTT; cdr3_aa: CASSSGLDSINEKLFF
j_call: TRBJ2-1; clone_size: -; d_call: -; v_call: TRBV5-6; cdr3_length: 16; cdr3_nt: TGTGCCAGCAGCTTGAAAACTAGTCCCTATGTCAATGAGCAGTTCTTC; cdr3_aa: CASSLKTSPYVNEQFF
j_call: TRBJ2-1; clone_size: once; d_call: -; v_call: TRBV19; cdr3_length: 14; cdr3_nt: TGTGCCAGTAGTATAAGGTCGGCGGGAAATGAGCAGTTCTTC; cdr3_aa: CASSIRSAGNEQFF
j_call: TRBJ2-7; clone_size: once; d_call: TRBD1; v_call: TRBV3-1; cdr3_length: 15; cdr3_nt: TGTGCCAGCAGCCAACGGACAGGGGCTGTCTACGAGCAGTACTTC; cdr3_aa: CASSQRTGAVYEQYF
j_call: TRBJ2-1; clone_size: -; d_call: TRBD2; v_call: TRBV12-3/TRBV12-4; cdr3_length: 16; cdr3_nt: TGTGCCAGCAGTTTACCGGGACTAGCGGGCTACAATGAGCAGTTCTTC; cdr3_aa: CASSLPGLAGYNEQFF
j_call: TRBJ2-7; clone_size: -; d_call: -; v_call: TRBV7-9; cdr3_length: 17; cdr3_nt: TGTGCCAGCAGCCCGAAAGGCCTACGGCCGCTCTCCTACGAGCAGTACTTC; cdr3_aa: CASSPKGLRPLSYEQYF
j_call: TRBJ2-1; clone_size: -; d_call: -; v_call: TRBV10-3; cdr3_length: 13; cdr3_nt: TGTGCCATCGCTGAGAACAGGTTCCATGAGCAGTTCTTC; cdr3_aa: CAIAENRFHEQFF
j_call: TRBJ2-3; clone_size: once; d_call: TRBD2; v_call: TRBV27; cdr3_length: 15; cdr3_nt: TGTGCCAGCAGTTTTTCGGGACTAGGCACAGATACGCAGTATTTT; cdr3_aa: CASSFSGLGTDTQYF
j_call: TRBJ2-1; clone_size: -; d_call: TRBD2; v_call: TRBV7-9; cdr3_length: 17; cdr3_nt: TGTGCCAGCAGCTTAACCTCGGGACTAGCGGGAGGGAATGAGCAGTTCTTC; cdr3_aa: CASSLTSGLAGGNEQFF
j_call: TRBJ1-6; clone_size: -; d_call: TRBD1; v_call: TRBV5-4; cdr3_length: 15; cdr3_nt: TGTGCCAGCAGCCTGGAGACAGGGGGGAATTCACCCCTCCACTTT; cdr3_aa: CASSLETGGNSPLHF
j_call: TRBJ1-2; clone_size: -; d_call: -; v_call: TRBV20-1; cdr3_length: 10; cdr3_nt: TGCAGTGCTAGAGATTTCGGCTACACCTTC; cdr3_aa: CSARDFGYTF
j_call: TRBJ2-7; clone_size: -; d_call: TRBD2; v_call: TRBV27; cdr3_length: 16; cdr3_nt: TGTGCCAGCTCAATGGGACTAGCGGGAGGGTACTACGAGCAGTACTTC; cdr3_aa: CASSMGLAGGYYEQYF
j_call: TRBJ2-3; clone_size: -; d_call: TRBD1; v_call: TRBV7-9; cdr3_length: 16; cdr3_nt: TGTGCCAGCAGCTCTTACAGGGGGCCGAGCACAGATACGCAGTATTTT; cdr3_aa: CASSSYRGPSTDTQYF
j_call: TRBJ2-7; clone_size: -; d_call: -; v_call: TRBV2; cdr3_length: 14; cdr3_nt: TGTGCCAGCAGTAAGGGGGGGGCCGGCTACGAGCAGTACTTC; cdr3_aa: CASSKGGAGYEQYF
j_call: TRBJ2-7; clone_size: -; d_call: -; v_call: TRBV19; cdr3_length: 12; cdr3_nt: TGTGCCAGTAGTATGAGGACCAGCGAGCAGTACTTC; cdr3_aa: CASSMRTSEQYF
j_call: TRBJ2-3; clone_size: -; d_call: -; v_call: TRBV10-2; cdr3_length: 14; cdr3_nt: TGCGCCAGCAGTGCCCGACGGAGCACAGATACGCAGTATTTT; cdr3_aa: CASSARRSTDTQYF
j_call: TRBJ2-1; clone_size: -; d_call: TRBD1; v_call: TRBV19; cdr3_length: 14; cdr3_nt: TGTGCCAGTAGTATAGTGGACAGGGACAATGAGCAGTTCTTC; cdr3_aa: CASSIVDRDNEQFF
j_call: TRBJ2-7; clone_size: -; d_call: -; v_call: TRBV27; cdr3_length: 16; cdr3_nt: TGTGCCAGCAGTTTATACCGGCGCGCCTCAACCTACGAGCAGTACTTC; cdr3_aa: CASSLYRRASTYEQYF
j_call: TRBJ2-7; clone_size: -; d_call: -; v_call: TRBV4-3; cdr3_length: 17; cdr3_nt: TGCGCCAGCAGCCAAGAAAGTCGGACGGGTGAGGTGTACGAGCAGTACTTC; cdr3_aa: CASSQESRTGEVYEQYF
j_call: TRBJ1-5; clone_size: once; d_call: -; v_call: TRBV12-3/TRBV12-4; cdr3_length: 12; cdr3_nt: TGTGCCAGCTCCCACGGGGATCAGCCCCAGCATTTT; cdr3_aa: CASSHGDQPQHF
j_call: TRBJ2-7; clone_size: -; d_call: -; v_call: TRBV2; cdr3_length: 14; cdr3_nt: TGTGCCAGCAGTGACCCCGTAACAGGTTACGAGCAGTACTTC; cdr3_aa: CASSDPVTGYEQYF
j_call: TRBJ2-2; clone_size: -; d_call: -; v_call: TRBV12-3/TRBV12-4; cdr3_length: 13; cdr3_nt: TGTGCCAGCAGCTCCAGGAGGTCCGGGGAGCTGTTTTTT; cdr3_aa: CASSSRRSGELFF
j_call: TRBJ2-6; clone_size: -; d_call: -; v_call: TRBV5-3; cdr3_length: 18; cdr3_nt: TGTGCCAGAAGCCCGCATCCCTTGAACCACTCTGGGGCCAACGTCCTGACTTTC; cdr3_aa: CARSPHPLNHSGANVLTF
j_call: TRBJ2-7; clone_size: -; d_call: TRBD2; v_call: TRBV5-5; cdr3_length: 16; cdr3_nt: TGTGCCAGCACCCTCACCCCGGGACTAGAGGGCTACGAGCAGTACTTC; cdr3_aa: CASTLTPGLEGYEQYF